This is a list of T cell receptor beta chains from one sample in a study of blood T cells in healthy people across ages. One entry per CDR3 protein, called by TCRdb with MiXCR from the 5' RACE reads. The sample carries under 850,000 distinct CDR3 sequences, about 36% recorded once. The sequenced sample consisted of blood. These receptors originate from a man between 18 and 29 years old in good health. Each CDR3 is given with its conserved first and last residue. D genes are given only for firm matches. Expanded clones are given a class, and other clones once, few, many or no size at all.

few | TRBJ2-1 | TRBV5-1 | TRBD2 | CASSLTAGGASYNEQFF | TGCGCCAGCAGCTTGACAGCGGGGGGGGCATCCTACAATGAGCAGTTCTTC
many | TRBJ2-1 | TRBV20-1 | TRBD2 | CSARTSGNYNEQFF | TGCAGTGCCCGGACTAGCGGGAACTACAATGAGCAGTTCTTC
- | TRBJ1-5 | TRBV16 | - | CASSRYSDDQPQHF | TGTGCCAGCAGCCGCTACAGCGACGATCAGCCCCAGCATTTT
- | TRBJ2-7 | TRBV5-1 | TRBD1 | CASSSGQFSYEQYF | TGCGCCAGCAGCTCGGGACAGTTCTCCTACGAGCAGTACTTC
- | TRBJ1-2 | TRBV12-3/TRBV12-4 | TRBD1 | CASSPTRTGTSYGYTF | TGTGCCAGCAGCCCTACTAGGACAGGGACTTCGTATGGCTACACCTTC
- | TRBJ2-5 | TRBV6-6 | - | CASSPSIGRETQYF | TGTGCCAGCAGCCCCTCAATCGGAAGAGAGACCCAGTACTTC
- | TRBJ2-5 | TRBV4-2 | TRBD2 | CASSPLRRTSGGGETQYF | TGTGCCAGCAGCCCCTTACGCAGGACTAGCGGGGGGGGTGAGACCCAGTACTTC
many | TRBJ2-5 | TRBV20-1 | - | CSASPEAGVGETQYF | TGCAGTGCTAGTCCCGAGGCAGGGGTTGGAGAGACCCAGTACTTC
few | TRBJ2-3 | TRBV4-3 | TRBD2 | CASSTRLAGFSVRSTDTQYF | TGCGCCAGCAGCACCCGACTAGCGGGGTTCTCTGTACGGAGCACAGATACGCAGTATTTT
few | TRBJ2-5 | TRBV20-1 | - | CSARDPSRQGLKTQYF | TGCAGTGCTAGAGATCCCTCCCGCCAGGGGTTAAAGACCCAGTACTTC
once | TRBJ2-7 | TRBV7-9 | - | CVSSPDRAVDYEQYF | TGTGTCAGCAGCCCAGATAGGGCAGTAGACTACGAGCAGTACTTC
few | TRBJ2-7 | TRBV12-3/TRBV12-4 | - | CASSRGTSHVQYF | TGTGCCAGCAGCCGTGGGACTTCCCACGTGCAGTACTTC
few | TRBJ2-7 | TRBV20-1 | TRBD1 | CSARDEAGGVYEQYF | TGCAGTGCTAGAGATGAGGCAGGGGGTGTCTACGAGCAGTACTTC
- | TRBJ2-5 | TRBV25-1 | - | CASSEYSGRETQYF | TGTGCCAGCAGTGAATACTCGGGGAGAGAGACCCAGTACTTC
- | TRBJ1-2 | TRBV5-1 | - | CASSPDSPHDYTF | TGCGCCAGCAGCCCTGACAGCCCCCATGACTACACCTTC
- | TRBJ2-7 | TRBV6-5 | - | CASSARLDSYEQYF | TGTGCCAGCAGTGCCCGACTAGACTCCTACGAGCAGTACTTC
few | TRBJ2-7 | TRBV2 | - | CASKSRVLYEQYF | TGTGCCAGCAAGAGTCGGGTACTCTACGAGCAGTACTTC
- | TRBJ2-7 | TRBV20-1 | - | CSATTGTPQYF | TGCAGTGCCACTACCGGGACTCCGCAGTACTTC
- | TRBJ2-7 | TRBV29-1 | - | CSVDLSNAQETQYF | TGCAGCGTTGACCTATCGAACGCGCAAGAGACCCAGTATTTC
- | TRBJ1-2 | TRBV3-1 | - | CAGSPRSLKGRGYTF | TGTGCCGGCAGTCCTCGGAGTTTAAAGGGCCGCGGCTACACCTTC
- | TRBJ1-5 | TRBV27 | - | CACSSGQPRSPQHF | TGTGCCTGCAGTTCCGGACAGCCACGATCGCCCCAGCATTTT
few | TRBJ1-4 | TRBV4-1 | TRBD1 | CASSQGTGGWANEKLFF | TGCGCCAGCAGCCAAGGGACAGGGGGCTGGGCTAATGAAAAACTGTTTTTT
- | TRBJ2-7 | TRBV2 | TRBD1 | CASRATGIEQYF | TGTGCCAGCAGAGCGACAGGGATCGAGCAGTACTTC
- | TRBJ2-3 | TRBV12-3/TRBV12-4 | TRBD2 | CASSFRGGADTQYF | TGTGCCAGCAGTTTCCGGGGGGGGGCAGATACGCAGTATTTT
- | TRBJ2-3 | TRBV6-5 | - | CASSSRLNTFTDTQYF | TGTGCCAGCAGCTCCAGATTGAATACTTTCACAGATACGCAGTATTTT
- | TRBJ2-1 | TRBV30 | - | CAWNGYSYNEQFF | TGTGCCTGGAACGGGTACTCGTACAATGAGCAGTTCTTC
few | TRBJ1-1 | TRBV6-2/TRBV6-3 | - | CAIQQTGWNTEAFF | TGTGCCATCCAACAAACAGGGTGGAACACTGAAGCTTTCTTT
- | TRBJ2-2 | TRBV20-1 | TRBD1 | CSARAMTGGTTGELFF | TGCAGTGCTAGGGCTATGACAGGGGGGACGACCGGGGAGCTGTTTTTT
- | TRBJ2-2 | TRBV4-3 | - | CASSQDVALGRTGELFF | TGCGCCAGCAGCCAAGATGTAGCTCTAGGTCGAACCGGGGAGCTGTTTTTT
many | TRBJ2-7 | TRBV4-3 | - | CASSQDGGGAGEQYF | TGCGCCAGCAGCCAAGATGGAGGGGGCGCGGGCGAGCAGTACTTC
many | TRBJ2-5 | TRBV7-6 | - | CASSLGGVGTQETQYF | TGTGCCAGCAGCTTAGGGGGGGTCGGAACTCAAGAGACCCAGTACTTC
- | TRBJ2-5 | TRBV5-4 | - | CASSLSAGDETQYF | TGTGCCAGCAGCTTGTCAGCAGGTGACGAGACCCAGTACTTC
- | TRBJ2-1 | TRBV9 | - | CASSVDPVSSEQFF | TGTGCCAGCAGCGTAGACCCGGTTTCTAGCGAGCAGTTCTTC
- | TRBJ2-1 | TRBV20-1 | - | CSARVGSLYEQFF | TGCAGTGCTAGAGTGGGATCCCTCTACGAGCAGTTCTTC
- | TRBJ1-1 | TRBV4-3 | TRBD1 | CASSQDGTENTEAFF | TGCGCCAGCAGCCAAGACGGGACAGAGAACACTGAAGCTTTCTTT
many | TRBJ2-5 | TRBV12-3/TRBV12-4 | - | CASSLVDRRYQETQYF | TGTGCCAGCAGTTTAGTAGACAGGCGGTACCAAGAGACCCAGTACTTC
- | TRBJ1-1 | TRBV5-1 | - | CASSTTGRTEAFF | TGCGCCAGCAGCACTACAGGTCGCACTGAAGCTTTCTTT
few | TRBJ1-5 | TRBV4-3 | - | CASSQEVAGLLEPQHF | TGCGCCAGCAGCCAAGAAGTAGCAGGCTTACTGGAGCCCCAGCATTTT
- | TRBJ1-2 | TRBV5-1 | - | CASSSQGEEGRGYGYTF | TGCGCCAGCAGCTCACAAGGAGAAGAAGGGAGGGGCTATGGCTACACCTTC
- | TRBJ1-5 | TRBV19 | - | CASSIGSSNQPQHF | TGTGCCAGTAGTATAGGCTCATCCAATCAGCCCCAGCATTTT
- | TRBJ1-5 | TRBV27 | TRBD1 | CASSRTQGVGQPQHF | TGTGCCAGCAGTCGTACGCAGGGGGTGGGACAGCCCCAGCATTTT
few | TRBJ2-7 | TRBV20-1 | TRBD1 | CSATPRDRVEYF | TGCAGTGCAACTCCTCGGGACAGGGTGGAGTACTTC